The 24 T cell receptor beta chains below all came from one sample that was sequenced in a study of cytomegalovirus exposure and HLA in healthy donors. Primers included in the PCR were 60 Vbeta and 13 Jbeta primers. Clones were sequenced by immunoSEQ multiplex PCR, and TCRdb holds only the in-frame ones, with some missing. The repertoire has around 130,000 clones, around 80% of them found once; the top ten carry roughly 5.5%. The sample comprised PBMCs. These receptors were collected from a man aged 25-45 years in good health and CMV-seronegative.

This chain uses TRBV29-1 with TRBJ2-5, with 7 bases lining up with TRBD1. After removal of 4 bases from V and 5 bases from J, the junction contained 7 bases not matched to a gene. The CDR3 is made up of 13 amino acids. CDR1 is SQVTM, CDR2 ANQGSEA, per germline. The CDR3 is CSVARGQGETQYF. CDR3 nucleotides: TGCAGCGTTGCAAGGGGGCAAGGGGAGACCCAGTACTTC.

This clone was recorded only once. This chain connects TRBV2 to TRBJ2-7, with D tentatively TRBD1 (6 bases). CDR1 and CDR2 from the germline V gene are SNHLY and FYNNEI. This CDR3 has 14 amino acids. Trimming cost V 5 bases and J 0 bases, with 11 bases left between them. The CDR3 DNA follows: TGTGCCAGCAGTAAAGGACAGTTCTCCTACGAGCAGTACTTC. Translated: CASSKGQFSYEQYF.

The V and J genes are TRBV30 and TRBJ2-1, with D maybe TRBD2 (5 bases). This CDR3 has 14 residues. Looked up from germline, CDR1 is GTSNPN and CDR2 is SVGIG (reference sequence). V lost 5 bases and J 0 bases, leaving 11 bases between the germline ends. Written as DNA, the CDR3 is TGTGCCTGGTTCGGGAAGAGCTCCTACAATGAGCAGTTCTTC. It is translated as CAWFGKSSYNEQFF.

Only a few counts were recorded for this clone. This chain joins TRBV10-2 and TRBJ1-2; D possibly corresponds to TRBD1 (5 bases). The ends were cut back, 7 bases at V and 4 bases at J, with 16 bases in the middle. CDR1 is WSHSY, CDR2 SAAADI, per germline. The CDR3 contains 14 residues. CDR3 DNA: TGCGCCAGCACTCAACGAGAGGGACTCTATGGCTACACCTTC. Protein sequence: CASTQREGLYGYTF.

The rearrangement links TRBV19 to TRBJ2-7; 7 bases are shared with TRBD1. There are 15 residues in the CDR3. Germline lookup yields CDR1 LNHDA and CDR2 SQIVND (reference sequence). J lost 0 bases, V lost 4 bases, and 6 bases had no gene match. For the CDR3, the DNA is TGTGCCAGTAGTAGGGGACAGACCTCCTCCTACGAGCAGTACTTC. Protein sequence: CASSRGQTSSYEQYF. Based on the CDR3 plus reference TRBV19 and TRBJ2-7, the full variable domain is DGGITQSPKYLFRKEGQNVTLSCEQNLNHDAMYWYRQDPGQGLRLIYYSQIVNDFQKGDIAEGYSVSREKKESFPLTVTSAQKNPTAFYLCASSRGQTSSYEQYFGPGTRLTVT.

This clone was seen just once. V usage is TRBV6-4 and J usage is TRBJ2-7, with D hard to call. The germline gives CDR1 MRHNA, CDR2 SNTAGT. The V end lost 8 bases, the J end lost 2 bases, and 10 bases lay between the germline ends. The CDR3 spans 12 residues. CDR3 residues: CASLEAAYEQYF. The CDR3 region has the DNA TGTGCCAGCCTCGAGGCAGCCTACGAGCAGTACTTC.

This clone appeared a single time. The genes are TRBV6-4 and TRBJ2-3, with 7 bases matching TRBD2. Germline V gene data show CDR1 as MRHNA and CDR2 as SNTAGT. This CDR3 region has 14 residues. Trimming at V came to 4 bases and at J to 3 bases, leaving 4 bases not matched to a gene. CDR3 in DNA: TGTGCCAGCAGTGTAAGCGGGACTACAGATACGCAGTATTTT. This codes for CASSVSGTTDTQYF.

A single count supports this clone. CDR3 bases: TGTGCCAGCAGCCGGACTAGCACGACTCACACCGGGGAGCTGTTTTTT. It codes for CASSRTSTTHTGELFF. The chain joins TRBV7-9 to TRBJ2-2; 8 bases are a match to TRBD2. The CDR3 has 16 amino acids. Germline loops: CDR1 SEHNR, CDR2 FQNEAQ (reference sequence). The V and J ends lost 5 bases and 3 bases, in that order; junction bases with no gene match: 8.

The chain combines TRBV5-8 with TRBJ2-3; the match to TRBD2 covers 13 bases. The CDR3 runs 16 residues. Per the germline V gene, CDR1 is SGHTS and CDR2 is YDEGEE. With V trimmed by 3 bases and J by 0 bases, 1 base remained unmatched. The CDR3 spells CASSWGLAGSTDTQYF. The CDR3 nucleotides are TGTGCCAGCAGCTGGGGACTAGCGGGGAGCACAGATACGCAGTATTTT. Full variable domain (remainder filled in from reference TRBV5-8 and TRBJ2-3): EAGVTQSPTHLIKTRGQQATLRCSPISGHTSVYWYQQALGLGLQFLLWYDEGEERNRGNFPPRFSGRQFPNYSSELNVNALELEDSALYLCASSWGLAGSTDTQYFGPGTRLTVL.

The V gene is TRBV9, the J gene TRBJ2-3; D may be TRBD1 (6 bases). The CDR3 is made up of 15 amino acids. Germline V gene sequence: CDR1 SGDLS, CDR2 YYNGEE. The V gene lost 4 bases and the J gene lost 6 bases, with 18 bases spanning the gap. The CDR3 is CASSFLSGGGDTQYF. The CDR3 DNA is TGTGCCAGCAGCTTTCTTAGTGGTGGGGGCGATACGCAGTATTTT.

In the case of this clone: A read error may produce the germline difference seen at one junction end. The chain carries TRBV18 and TRBJ2-3, with D perhaps TRBD2 (7 bases). Germline V lookup: CDR1 KGHSH, CDR2 LQKENI. This CDR3 is built from 13 residues. The DNA for the CDR3 is TGTGCCAGCTCAGCGGGGGCCTCCGGAAACGAATGCTTC. It yields the protein CASSAGASGNECF.

The chain has TRBV5-1 and TRBJ2-5; the D gene is possibly TRBD1 (7 bases). V was clipped by 0 bases and J by 1 base, with 13 bases between them. Germline lookup yields CDR1 SGHRS and CDR2 YFSETQ. The CDR3 has 16 residues. The CDR3 loop is CASSLGRGRPQETQYF. The CDR3 bases are TGCGCCAGCAGCTTGGGGAGGGGGCGACCCCAAGAGACCCAGTACTTC.

The V and J genes are TRBV7-9 and TRBJ2-5, with D tentatively TRBD2 (6 bases). V was trimmed by 1 base and J by 5 bases, leaving 8 bases between them. Germline V gene data show CDR1 as SEHNR and CDR2 as FQNEAQ (reference sequence). This CDR3 comprises 13 residues. CDR3 bases: TGTGCCAGCAGCTTAGGACTAGTGGAGACCCAGTACTTC. Translating gives CASSLGLVETQYF.

This chain connects TRBV7-9 to TRBJ1-4; TRBD1 might be the D (5 bases). Germline values: CDR1 SEHNR, CDR2 FQNEAQ (reference sequence). Trimming shortened V by 1 base and J by 3 bases, and 9 bases separated the two germline ends. There are 15 residues in the CDR3. CDR3 residues: CASSLGWGANEKLFF. In DNA, the CDR3 is TGTGCCAGCAGCTTAGGGTGGGGCGCTAATGAAAAACTGTTTTTT.

This clone has more than one count but fewer than ten. This chain joins TRBV5-6 and TRBJ2-7, with TRBD2 identical over 9 bases. Germline V gene data show CDR1 as SGHDT and CDR2 as YYEEEE. V lost 0 bases and J lost 6; bases outside the gene matches: 7. The CDR3 length is 15 residues. CDR3 DNA: TGTGCCAGCAGCTTGGGGGGCGGGAGGGCCCTCGAGCAGTACTTC. This gives the protein CASSLGGGRALEQYF.

The V call is TRBV5-1, the J call TRBJ2-7; 11 bases are a match to TRBD2. CDR3 length equals 14 residues. J gave up 6 bases and V 4 bases, and 6 bases lay outside the gene matches. CDR1 and CDR2 (germline): SGHRS, YFSETQ. The DNA of the CDR3 is TGCGCCAGCAGCCCCGGGCTAGCGGGAGGCGAGCAGTACTTC. Encoded protein: CASSPGLAGGEQYF.

This clone appeared a few times. This chain uses TRBV10-1 with TRBJ1-1; D may be TRBD1 (5 bases). V dropped 2 bases and J dropped 4 bases, with 11 bases sitting between them. There are 14 residues in the CDR3. Germline-derived CDR1 and CDR2 are WNHNN and SYGVQD (reference sequence). The CDR3 nucleotides read TGCGCCAGCAGTGAGAGGGGAATCGGCACTGAAGCTTTCTTT. Translating it yields CASSERGIGTEAFF.

The gene calls are TRBV7-2 and TRBJ2-3; 8 nucleotides align to TRBD2. The CDR3 covers 15 residues. J gave up 1 base and V 2 bases, and 2 bases lay outside the gene matches. From germline, CDR1 is SGHTA and CDR2 FQGNSA. CDR3 sequence (DNA): TGTGCCAGCAGCTTATGGCGGGGGGGCACAGATACGCAGTATTTT. It encodes CASSLWRGGTDTQYF.

The DNA for the CDR3 is TGTGCCAGCAGTTACTCGCCGTCCGGGGATGAGCAGTTCTTC. Translating gives CASSYSPSGDEQFF. This sequence joins TRBV6-5 and TRBJ2-1; TRBD2 is a possible D gene (5 bases). The CDR3 has 14 amino acids. The germline V and J ends were trimmed by 0 bases and 8 bases, with 11 bases remaining between them. Germline-derived CDR1 and CDR2 are MNHEY and SVGAGI.

The chain joins TRBV5-1 to TRBJ2-7; a possible D gene is TRBD1 (6 bases). The CDR3 contains 12 residues. The germline CDR1 and CDR2 sequences are SGHRS and YFSETQ. Trimming shortened V by 4 bases and J by 3 bases, and 8 bases separated the two germline ends. CDR3: CASSVDSYEQYF. The CDR3 DNA reads as TGCGCCAGCAGCGTGGACAGCTACGAGCAGTACTTC.

J is TRBJ1-2 and V is TRBV18; TRBD1 is a possible D gene (5 bases). This CDR3 comprises 14 residues. CDR1 KGHSH and CDR2 LQKENI come from the germline V gene. Trimming cost V 6 bases and J 2 bases, with 13 bases left between them. The CDR3 DNA reads as TGTGCCAGCTCGGGCAGGGTGGCCAACTATGGCTACACCTTC. It translates to CASSGRVANYGYTF.

The chain has TRBV6-6 and TRBJ2-1, with D uncertain. The germline V gene has CDR1 MNHNY and CDR2 SVGAGI (reference sequence). The CDR3 covers 13 residues. Trimming took off 2 bases at V and 2 bases at J, with 4 bases between the two ends. CDR3 DNA: TGTGCCAGCAGTTACAATACCTACAATGAGCAGTTCTTC. Residues: CASSYNTYNEQFF.

V gene TRBV4-2 combines with J gene TRBJ2-2; no definite D call. Between the trimmed V and J ends, which lost 0 bases and 6 bases, there was a span of 11 bases. The germline V gene encodes CDR1 LGHNA and CDR2 YNFKEQ. This CDR3 region has 15 residues. The CDR3 region is CASSQDFSSPGELFF. The CDR3 DNA reads TGTGCCAGCAGCCAAGATTTCAGTAGCCCCGGGGAGCTGTTTTTT.

The chain has TRBV19 and TRBJ2-4, with TRBD2 identical over 8 bases. The CDR3 covers 14 residues. The V gene end was trimmed by 7 bases and the J gene end by 3 bases; junction bases not matched to a gene: 5. Looked up from germline, CDR1 is LNHDA and CDR2 is SQIVND (reference sequence). CDR3 coding DNA: TGTGCCAGTACCGACACTAGCGGCAAAAACATTCAGTACTTC. Amino acids: CASTDTSGKNIQYF.